These 21 T cell receptor beta chains share one sample of origin, sequenced in a study of CD8 T cells in ankylosing spondylitis (TCRdb year 2017). Library generation was performed with 5' RACE. The instrument was an Illumina HiSeq 2500. TCRdb trimmed the raw reads at Q25, called clones with MiXCR and kept productive beta chains. Each CDR3 protein gets just one entry, which takes the most common genes and DNA from the rows behind it. For this sample the table gives some 250,000 distinct CDR3 sequences, of which roughly 8.6% were detected only once. Of the sample, approximately 7% is held by the ten largest clones. The sample comprised blood, either unsorted or a sorted T cell fraction (not recorded which). The receptors stem from a male donor with ankylosing spondylitis or in good health (not recorded which).

This clonotype has ten or more counts. The chain uses TRBV7-2 and TRBJ1-6; D is unresolved. Trimming shortened V by 1 base and J by 0 bases, and 7 bases separated the two germline ends. The CDR3 runs 16 residues. The germline V gene has CDR1 SGHTA and CDR2 FQGNSA. CDR3 residues: CASSLGGSSYNSPLHF. Written as DNA, the CDR3 is TGTGCCAGCAGCTTAGGCGGAAGCTCCTATAATTCACCCCTCCACTTT.

This clonotype came up many times. This rearrangement joins TRBV7-3 to TRBJ2-2; a weak D match, TRBD1 (5 bases). The CDR3 runs to 15 residues. V lost 0 bases, J lost 5 bases, and 10 bases lay in between. Germline V gene sequence: CDR1 SGHTA, CDR2 FQGTGA. The CDR3 sequence: CASSLTVAGTGELFF. In DNA, the CDR3 is TGTGCCAGCAGCTTAACGGTTGCAGGGACCGGGGAGCTGTTTTTT. The full variable domain, in which reference TRBV7-3 and TRBJ2-2 provide the parts outside the CDR3, is GAGVSQTPSNKVTEKGKYVELRCDPISGHTALYWYRQSLGQGPEFLIYFQGTGAADDSGLPNDRFFAVRPEGSVSTLKIQRTERGDSAVYLCASSLTVAGTGELFFGEGSRLTVL.

A note on this clonotype: A read error may be the cause here, since a much bigger clone is one base away. The genes are TRBV30 and TRBJ2-2; a possible D gene is TRBD2 (7 bases). The CDR3 has 13 residues. Looked up from germline, CDR1 is GTSNPN and CDR2 is SVGIG (reference sequence). The CDR3 bases are TGTGCCTGGAGCATGGGGGGGGCCGGGGGGCTGTTTTTT. Translated, it gives CAWSMGGAGGLFF.

This clonotype was detected a few times. The chain uses TRBV20-1 and TRBJ2-1; tentative D call: TRBD2 (6 bases). This CDR3 comprises 12 residues. Germline assignment: CDR1 DFQATT and CDR2 SNEGSKA (reference sequence). Trimming removed 2 bases at V and 6 bases at J, with 8 bases between. CDR3 coding DNA: TGCAGTGCTAGACGGGACTCCAATGAGCAGTTCTTC. Amino acids: CSARRDSNEQFF.

This clonotype was counted ten times or more. This chain links TRBV20-1 with TRBJ2-5; 7 nucleotides agree with TRBD2. The CDR3 extends over 15 amino acids. The germline V gene has CDR1 DFQATT and CDR2 SNEGSKA (reference sequence). V shed 0 bases, J shed 4 bases, and the junction held 8 bases outside the gene matches. The CDR3 coding sequence is TGCAGTGCTAGAGAGTGGGCGGGAGTGGGAGAGACCCAGTACTTC. It translates to CSAREWAGVGETQYF.

This clonotype was detected a few times. The chain uses TRBV5-5 and TRBJ2-7; D may correspond to TRBD1 or TRBD2 (7 bases each). The germline V and J ends were trimmed by 4 bases and 3 bases, with 20 bases remaining between them. Germline CDR1 and CDR2: SGHKS and YYEKEE (reference sequence). The CDR3 covers 16 residues. Here the CDR3 reads CASSQTAQGRVYEQYF. The CDR3 bases are TGTGCCAGCAGCCAAACTGCACAGGGGAGGGTCTACGAGCAGTACTTC. The entire variable domain, with the rest obtained from reference TRBV5-5 and TRBJ2-7, is as follows: DAGVTQSPTHLIKTRGQQVTLRCSPISGHKSVSWYQQVLGQGPQFIFQYYEKEERGRGNFPDRFSARQFPNYSSELNVNALLLGDSALYLCASSQTAQGRVYEQYFGPGTRLTVT.

This clonotype was seen more than once but under ten times. The rearrangement uses TRBV13 and TRBJ2-1; D is perhaps TRBD1 (6 bases). V lost 2 bases, J lost 4 bases, and 9 bases lay in between. The CDR3 extends over 14 amino acids. Per germline, CDR1 PRHDT and CDR2 FYEKMQ (reference sequence). The CDR3 loop reads CASSLRQAYNEQFF. Written as DNA, the CDR3 is TGTGCCAGCAGCTTACGACAGGCTTACAATGAGCAGTTCTTC.

The sample holds a few counts of this clonotype. The chain uses TRBV19 and TRBJ1-4, with 8 bases identical to TRBD1. Germline CDR1 is LNHDA and CDR2 is SQIVND (reference sequence). V lost 8 bases to trimming and J lost 8 bases; unmatched junction nucleotides: 7. The CDR3 totals 13 residues. In DNA, the CDR3 is TGTGCCAGTCACGGACAGGGAGGGGAAAAACTGTTTTTT. This gives the protein CASHGQGGEKLFF.

This sequence joins TRBV7-9 and TRBJ2-1, with 8 positions matching TRBD2. With V trimmed by 8 bases and J by 7 bases, 10 bases remained unmatched. The CDR3 has 14 amino acids. Germline CDR1 SEHNR, CDR2 FQNEAQ (reference sequence). The CDR3 DNA reads TGTGCCAGCTGTGCCGGGGGGGCGGGTAATGAGCAGTTCTTC. Its translation: CASCAGGAGNEQFF.

This clonotype was seen ten or more times. V is TRBV12-3 or TRBV12-4 and J is TRBJ2-2; tentatively, D is TRBD2 (6 bases). The CDR3 covers 16 residues. V lost 3 bases and J 1 base, leaving 12 bases between the germline ends. This CDR3 is CASSLTRGRNTGELFF. The CDR3 DNA is TGTGCCAGCAGTTTGACTCGGGGGAGGAACACCGGGGAGCTGTTTTTT.

This clonotype has at least ten counts. The rearrangement joins TRBV12-3 or TRBV12-4 to TRBJ2-3; D remains ambiguous. The CDR3 is made up of 11 amino acids. V was clipped by 3 bases and J by 5 bases, with 3 bases between them. CDR3 nucleotides: TGTGCCAGCAGTTTCCGAGATACGCAGTATTTT. This codes for CASSFRDTQYF.

This clonotype has at least ten counts. This chain joins TRBV20-1 and TRBJ2-4; D is possibly TRBD1 (6 bases). V dropped 6 bases and J dropped 8 bases, with 17 bases sitting between them. Germline-derived CDR1 and CDR2 are DFQATT and SNEGSKA (reference sequence). The CDR3 spans 13 residues. CDR3 DNA sequence: TGCAGTGCCCGAGCAGGGACAAATGACATTCAGTACTTC. This gives the protein CSARAGTNDIQYF.

This clonotype has ten or more counts. V and J are TRBV29-1 and TRBJ1-6, with TRBD1 matching 7 bases. The CDR3 is 14 amino acids. The J segment lost 8 bases and the V segment lost 6 bases, leaving 10 bases of the junction unmatched. Germline V lookup: CDR1 SQVTM, CDR2 ANQGSEA. CDR3 loop: CSVQQGGAYSPLHF. The CDR3 DNA reads as TGCAGCGTACAGCAAGGGGGCGCATATTCACCCCTCCACTTT. Full variable domain (missing parts from reference TRBV29-1 and TRBJ1-6): SAVISQKPSRDICQRGTSLTIQCQVDSQVTMMFWYRQQPGQSLTLIATANQGSEATYESGFVIDKFPISRPNLTFSTLTVSNMSPEDSSIYLCSVQQGGAYSPLHFGNGTRLTVT.

The V call is TRBV11-2, the J call TRBJ2-4; TRBD1 matches at 9 bases. The CDR3 loop spans 16 amino acids. CDR1 and CDR2 (germline): SGHAT, FQNNGV. The trim removed 1 base at V and 6 bases at J, leaving 7 bases unmatched. The CDR3 nucleotides are TGTGCCAGCAGCTTAGGACAGGGGGATAGGAGAAACATTCAGTACTTC. This codes for CASSLGQGDRRNIQYF.

In this sample, this clonotype turned up many times. The chain employs TRBV6-5 and TRBJ2-3; 9 bases map to TRBD2. Unmatched junction bases numbered 7, after V lost 0 bases and J lost 3 bases. Germline V gene lookup returns CDR1 MNHEY and CDR2 SVGAGI. The CDR3 is 17 residues long. The CDR3 DNA follows: TGTGCCAGCAGTTACTCGAGCGGGGGGATATTTACAGATACGCAGTATTTT. Translated, it gives CASSYSSGGIFTDTQYF.

This clonotype was observed at least ten times. The J gene is TRBJ2-2, the V gene TRBV20-1; 9 bases map to TRBD2. J gave up 4 bases and V 4 bases, and 7 bases lay outside the gene matches. Germline values: CDR1 DFQATT, CDR2 SNEGSKA (reference sequence). CDR3 length equals 15 residues. This CDR3 reads CSATTSSGVTGELFF. The CDR3 nucleotides are TGCAGTGCTACTACTTCTAGCGGGGTCACCGGGGAGCTGTTTTTT.

The chain links TRBV20-1 to TRBJ2-1, with TRBD1 matching 7 bases. The length of the CDR3 is 12 residues. CDR1 and CDR2 (germline): DFQATT, SNEGSKA (reference sequence). The CDR3 DNA is TGCAGGCCAGGGGGATCCTACAATGAGCAGTTCTTC. Encoded protein: CRPGGSYNEQFF.

This clonotype was counted ten times or more. This chain links TRBV27 with TRBJ2-2, with 9 nucleotides matching TRBD2. CDR1 and CDR2 from the germline V gene are MNHEY and SMNVEV (reference sequence). This CDR3 region has 18 residues. With V trimmed by 5 bases and J by 0 bases, 10 bases remained unmatched. The CDR3 loop reads CASSPRISGGANTGELFF. DNA for the CDR3: TGTGCCAGCAGTCCCCGGATTAGCGGGGGTGCGAACACCGGGGAGCTGTTTTTT.

This clonotype was detected ten times or more. J is TRBJ2-7 and V is TRBV12-3 or TRBV12-4; no firm D call. V was shortened by 3 bases and J by 5 bases, with 8 bases between the two germline ends. The CDR3 runs 12 residues. CDR3: CASSFSGNEQYF. CDR3 DNA: TGTGCCAGCAGTTTCTCAGGAAACGAGCAGTACTTC.

This clonotype was picked up one time. V gene TRBV12-3 or TRBV12-4 combines with J gene TRBJ1-6, with 7 bases aligning to TRBD1. CDR3 length: 15 amino acids. The V and J ends lost 6 bases and 7 bases, in that order; junction bases with no gene match: 9. CDR3 region: CASRISGTENSPLHF. CDR3 DNA: TGTGCCAGCAGGATCTCCGGGACAGAGAATTCACCCCTCCACTTT.

This clonotype has at least ten counts. The chain joins TRBV18 to TRBJ2-3; D is uncertain. Per the germline V gene, CDR1 is KGHSH and CDR2 is LQKENI. Trimming cost V 4 bases and J 1 base, with 15 bases left between them. This CDR3 contains 16 residues. CDR3 in amino acids: CASSRTGPSGTDTQYF. As DNA, the CDR3 is TGTGCCAGCTCACGGACCGGGCCCTCAGGCACAGATACGCAGTATTTT.